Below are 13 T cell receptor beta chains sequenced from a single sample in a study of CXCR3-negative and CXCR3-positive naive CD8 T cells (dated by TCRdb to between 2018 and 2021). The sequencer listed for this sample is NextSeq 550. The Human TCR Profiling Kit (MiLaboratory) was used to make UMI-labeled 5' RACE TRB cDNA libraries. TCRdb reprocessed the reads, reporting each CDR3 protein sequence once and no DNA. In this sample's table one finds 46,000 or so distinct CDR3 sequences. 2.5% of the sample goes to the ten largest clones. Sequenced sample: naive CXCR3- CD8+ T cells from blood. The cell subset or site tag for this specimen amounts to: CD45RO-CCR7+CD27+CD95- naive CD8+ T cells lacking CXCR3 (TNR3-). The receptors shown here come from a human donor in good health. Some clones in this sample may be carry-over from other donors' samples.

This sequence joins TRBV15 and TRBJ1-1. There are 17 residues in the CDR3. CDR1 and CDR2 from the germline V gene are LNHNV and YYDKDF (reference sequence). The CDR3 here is CATSRDLASSGHTEAFF.

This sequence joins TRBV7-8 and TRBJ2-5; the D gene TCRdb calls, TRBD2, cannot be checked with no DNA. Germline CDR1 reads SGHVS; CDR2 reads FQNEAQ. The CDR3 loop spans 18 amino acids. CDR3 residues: CASSPPGLAGGPGETQYF.

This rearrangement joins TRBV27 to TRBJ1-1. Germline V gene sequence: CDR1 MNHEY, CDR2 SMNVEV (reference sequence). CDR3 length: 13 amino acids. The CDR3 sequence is CASSYLMNTEAFF.

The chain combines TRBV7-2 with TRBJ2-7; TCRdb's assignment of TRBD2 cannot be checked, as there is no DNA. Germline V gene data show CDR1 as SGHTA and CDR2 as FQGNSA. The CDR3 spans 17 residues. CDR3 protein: CASSPKGRGLRSYEQYF.

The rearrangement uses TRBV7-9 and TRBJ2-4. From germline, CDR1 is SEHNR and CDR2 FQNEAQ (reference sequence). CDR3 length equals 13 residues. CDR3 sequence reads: CASSPPAKNIQYF.

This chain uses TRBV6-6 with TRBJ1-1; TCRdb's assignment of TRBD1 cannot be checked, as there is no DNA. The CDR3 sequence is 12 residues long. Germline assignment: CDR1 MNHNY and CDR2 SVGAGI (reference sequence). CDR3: CASSTGVTEAFF.

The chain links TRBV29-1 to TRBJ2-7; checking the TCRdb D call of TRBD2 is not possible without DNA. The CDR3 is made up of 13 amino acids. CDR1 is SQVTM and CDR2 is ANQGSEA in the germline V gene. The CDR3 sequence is CSVQTSGTYEQYF.

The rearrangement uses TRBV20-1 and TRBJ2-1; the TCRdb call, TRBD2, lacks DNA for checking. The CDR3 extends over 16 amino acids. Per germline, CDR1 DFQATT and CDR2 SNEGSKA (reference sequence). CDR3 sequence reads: CSARVVGENYAGEQFF.

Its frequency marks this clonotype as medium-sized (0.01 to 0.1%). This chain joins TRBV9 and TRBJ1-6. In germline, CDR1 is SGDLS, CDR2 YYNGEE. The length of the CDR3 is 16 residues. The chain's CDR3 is CASSVASSALNSPLHF.

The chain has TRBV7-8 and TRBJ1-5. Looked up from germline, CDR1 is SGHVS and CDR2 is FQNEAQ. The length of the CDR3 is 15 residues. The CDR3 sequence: CASSFERSGTQPQHF.

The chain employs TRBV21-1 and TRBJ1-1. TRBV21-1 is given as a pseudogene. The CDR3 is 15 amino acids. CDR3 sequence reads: CASSKVDQEDTEAFF.

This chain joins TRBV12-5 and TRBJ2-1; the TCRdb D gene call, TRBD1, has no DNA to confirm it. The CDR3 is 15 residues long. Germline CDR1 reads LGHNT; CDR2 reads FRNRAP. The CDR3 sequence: CASGLGSPPYNEQFF.

CDR3 protein: CASSPSSTVAEAFF. V gene TRBV4-1 combines with J gene TRBJ1-1; checking the TCRdb D call of TRBD1 is not possible without DNA. Germline V CDR1 and CDR2: MGHRA, YSYEKL. This CDR3 is built from 14 residues.